This TCR beta chain was captured by sequencing in a study of response to subunit inactivated influenza vaccine. General study findings and limits: Only a handful of new T cells, the authors suggested, are recruited with each seasonal influenza vaccination.

Each CDR3 protein gets one entry after TCRdb re-called the RT-PCR reads with MiXCR. The table has under 800,000 distinct CDR3 sequences, around 13% seen once. A word on this clonotype: Its antigen is currently unknown.

With 5 bases clipped from V and 2 bases from J, the junction kept 7 bases outside the gene matches. The CDR3 loop spans 15 amino acids. Per germline, CDR1 DFQATT and CDR2 SNEGSKA (reference sequence). The sample was PBMCs from blood, taken 14 to 15 days before vaccination. The chain has TRBV20-1 and TRBJ2-3; 10 nucleotides match TRBD2. This TCR was recovered from a man over 45 who received an inactivated influenza vaccine. The CDR3 region is CSAERTSGFTDTQYF. The CDR3 coding sequence is TGCAGTGCTGAGAGGACTAGCGGTTTCACAGATACGCAGTATTTT.